This T cell receptor (beta chain) was documented in a study of blood T cell repertoires in COVID-19. Trimming took 7 bases from V and 5 from J, leaving 11 bases between them. The CDR3 spans 13 residues. Germline-derived CDR1 and CDR2 are MNHEY and SVGAGI. The protocol was immunoSEQ multiplex PCR, while the TCRdb copy is restricted to in-frame clones and leaves out a portion. The sample includes about 320,000 clones, 85% seen only once; the top ten take approximately 1.9%. The chain joins TRBV6-5 to TRBJ2-2; no firm D call. This receptor was taken from a woman aged 25 to 39 who had been exposed to COVID-19. The sequenced sample consisted of PBMCs or T cells enriched from blood (not recorded which). The CDR3 region is CASILLTTGELFF. The CDR3 bases are TGTGCCAGCATCCTTCTAACGACCGGGGAGCTGTTTTTT.